This TCR beta chain stems from a study of blood T cell repertoires in COVID-19. At the level of the study: The United States, Italy and Spain were the sources of the acute and convalescent COVID-19 samples.

Source study methods: The authors estimated nucleated cell counts from reference gene primer amplification. Sequencing was performed with immunoSEQ multiplex PCR; in TCRdb, only in-frame clones are kept and a portion is missing. V, J and clone size derive from that table, while D and trimming were established from the DNA sequence. The sample records approximately 280,000 clones, approximately 88% being singletons. The CDR3 length is 15 residues. Germline CDR1 and CDR2: LNHDA and SQIVND (reference sequence). Trimming stripped 5 bases from V and 0 bases from J, with 13 bases between. J is TRBJ1-1 and V is TRBV19; TRBD1 is a possible D gene (6 bases). The sequence was obtained from a man in his fifties or sixties with acute or convalescent COVID-19. Sequencing input: peripheral blood. The CDR3 loop reads CASSFLDSLNTEAFF. The CDR3 DNA follows: TGTGCCAGTAGTTTCCTGGACAGTTTGAACACTGAAGCTTTCTTT.